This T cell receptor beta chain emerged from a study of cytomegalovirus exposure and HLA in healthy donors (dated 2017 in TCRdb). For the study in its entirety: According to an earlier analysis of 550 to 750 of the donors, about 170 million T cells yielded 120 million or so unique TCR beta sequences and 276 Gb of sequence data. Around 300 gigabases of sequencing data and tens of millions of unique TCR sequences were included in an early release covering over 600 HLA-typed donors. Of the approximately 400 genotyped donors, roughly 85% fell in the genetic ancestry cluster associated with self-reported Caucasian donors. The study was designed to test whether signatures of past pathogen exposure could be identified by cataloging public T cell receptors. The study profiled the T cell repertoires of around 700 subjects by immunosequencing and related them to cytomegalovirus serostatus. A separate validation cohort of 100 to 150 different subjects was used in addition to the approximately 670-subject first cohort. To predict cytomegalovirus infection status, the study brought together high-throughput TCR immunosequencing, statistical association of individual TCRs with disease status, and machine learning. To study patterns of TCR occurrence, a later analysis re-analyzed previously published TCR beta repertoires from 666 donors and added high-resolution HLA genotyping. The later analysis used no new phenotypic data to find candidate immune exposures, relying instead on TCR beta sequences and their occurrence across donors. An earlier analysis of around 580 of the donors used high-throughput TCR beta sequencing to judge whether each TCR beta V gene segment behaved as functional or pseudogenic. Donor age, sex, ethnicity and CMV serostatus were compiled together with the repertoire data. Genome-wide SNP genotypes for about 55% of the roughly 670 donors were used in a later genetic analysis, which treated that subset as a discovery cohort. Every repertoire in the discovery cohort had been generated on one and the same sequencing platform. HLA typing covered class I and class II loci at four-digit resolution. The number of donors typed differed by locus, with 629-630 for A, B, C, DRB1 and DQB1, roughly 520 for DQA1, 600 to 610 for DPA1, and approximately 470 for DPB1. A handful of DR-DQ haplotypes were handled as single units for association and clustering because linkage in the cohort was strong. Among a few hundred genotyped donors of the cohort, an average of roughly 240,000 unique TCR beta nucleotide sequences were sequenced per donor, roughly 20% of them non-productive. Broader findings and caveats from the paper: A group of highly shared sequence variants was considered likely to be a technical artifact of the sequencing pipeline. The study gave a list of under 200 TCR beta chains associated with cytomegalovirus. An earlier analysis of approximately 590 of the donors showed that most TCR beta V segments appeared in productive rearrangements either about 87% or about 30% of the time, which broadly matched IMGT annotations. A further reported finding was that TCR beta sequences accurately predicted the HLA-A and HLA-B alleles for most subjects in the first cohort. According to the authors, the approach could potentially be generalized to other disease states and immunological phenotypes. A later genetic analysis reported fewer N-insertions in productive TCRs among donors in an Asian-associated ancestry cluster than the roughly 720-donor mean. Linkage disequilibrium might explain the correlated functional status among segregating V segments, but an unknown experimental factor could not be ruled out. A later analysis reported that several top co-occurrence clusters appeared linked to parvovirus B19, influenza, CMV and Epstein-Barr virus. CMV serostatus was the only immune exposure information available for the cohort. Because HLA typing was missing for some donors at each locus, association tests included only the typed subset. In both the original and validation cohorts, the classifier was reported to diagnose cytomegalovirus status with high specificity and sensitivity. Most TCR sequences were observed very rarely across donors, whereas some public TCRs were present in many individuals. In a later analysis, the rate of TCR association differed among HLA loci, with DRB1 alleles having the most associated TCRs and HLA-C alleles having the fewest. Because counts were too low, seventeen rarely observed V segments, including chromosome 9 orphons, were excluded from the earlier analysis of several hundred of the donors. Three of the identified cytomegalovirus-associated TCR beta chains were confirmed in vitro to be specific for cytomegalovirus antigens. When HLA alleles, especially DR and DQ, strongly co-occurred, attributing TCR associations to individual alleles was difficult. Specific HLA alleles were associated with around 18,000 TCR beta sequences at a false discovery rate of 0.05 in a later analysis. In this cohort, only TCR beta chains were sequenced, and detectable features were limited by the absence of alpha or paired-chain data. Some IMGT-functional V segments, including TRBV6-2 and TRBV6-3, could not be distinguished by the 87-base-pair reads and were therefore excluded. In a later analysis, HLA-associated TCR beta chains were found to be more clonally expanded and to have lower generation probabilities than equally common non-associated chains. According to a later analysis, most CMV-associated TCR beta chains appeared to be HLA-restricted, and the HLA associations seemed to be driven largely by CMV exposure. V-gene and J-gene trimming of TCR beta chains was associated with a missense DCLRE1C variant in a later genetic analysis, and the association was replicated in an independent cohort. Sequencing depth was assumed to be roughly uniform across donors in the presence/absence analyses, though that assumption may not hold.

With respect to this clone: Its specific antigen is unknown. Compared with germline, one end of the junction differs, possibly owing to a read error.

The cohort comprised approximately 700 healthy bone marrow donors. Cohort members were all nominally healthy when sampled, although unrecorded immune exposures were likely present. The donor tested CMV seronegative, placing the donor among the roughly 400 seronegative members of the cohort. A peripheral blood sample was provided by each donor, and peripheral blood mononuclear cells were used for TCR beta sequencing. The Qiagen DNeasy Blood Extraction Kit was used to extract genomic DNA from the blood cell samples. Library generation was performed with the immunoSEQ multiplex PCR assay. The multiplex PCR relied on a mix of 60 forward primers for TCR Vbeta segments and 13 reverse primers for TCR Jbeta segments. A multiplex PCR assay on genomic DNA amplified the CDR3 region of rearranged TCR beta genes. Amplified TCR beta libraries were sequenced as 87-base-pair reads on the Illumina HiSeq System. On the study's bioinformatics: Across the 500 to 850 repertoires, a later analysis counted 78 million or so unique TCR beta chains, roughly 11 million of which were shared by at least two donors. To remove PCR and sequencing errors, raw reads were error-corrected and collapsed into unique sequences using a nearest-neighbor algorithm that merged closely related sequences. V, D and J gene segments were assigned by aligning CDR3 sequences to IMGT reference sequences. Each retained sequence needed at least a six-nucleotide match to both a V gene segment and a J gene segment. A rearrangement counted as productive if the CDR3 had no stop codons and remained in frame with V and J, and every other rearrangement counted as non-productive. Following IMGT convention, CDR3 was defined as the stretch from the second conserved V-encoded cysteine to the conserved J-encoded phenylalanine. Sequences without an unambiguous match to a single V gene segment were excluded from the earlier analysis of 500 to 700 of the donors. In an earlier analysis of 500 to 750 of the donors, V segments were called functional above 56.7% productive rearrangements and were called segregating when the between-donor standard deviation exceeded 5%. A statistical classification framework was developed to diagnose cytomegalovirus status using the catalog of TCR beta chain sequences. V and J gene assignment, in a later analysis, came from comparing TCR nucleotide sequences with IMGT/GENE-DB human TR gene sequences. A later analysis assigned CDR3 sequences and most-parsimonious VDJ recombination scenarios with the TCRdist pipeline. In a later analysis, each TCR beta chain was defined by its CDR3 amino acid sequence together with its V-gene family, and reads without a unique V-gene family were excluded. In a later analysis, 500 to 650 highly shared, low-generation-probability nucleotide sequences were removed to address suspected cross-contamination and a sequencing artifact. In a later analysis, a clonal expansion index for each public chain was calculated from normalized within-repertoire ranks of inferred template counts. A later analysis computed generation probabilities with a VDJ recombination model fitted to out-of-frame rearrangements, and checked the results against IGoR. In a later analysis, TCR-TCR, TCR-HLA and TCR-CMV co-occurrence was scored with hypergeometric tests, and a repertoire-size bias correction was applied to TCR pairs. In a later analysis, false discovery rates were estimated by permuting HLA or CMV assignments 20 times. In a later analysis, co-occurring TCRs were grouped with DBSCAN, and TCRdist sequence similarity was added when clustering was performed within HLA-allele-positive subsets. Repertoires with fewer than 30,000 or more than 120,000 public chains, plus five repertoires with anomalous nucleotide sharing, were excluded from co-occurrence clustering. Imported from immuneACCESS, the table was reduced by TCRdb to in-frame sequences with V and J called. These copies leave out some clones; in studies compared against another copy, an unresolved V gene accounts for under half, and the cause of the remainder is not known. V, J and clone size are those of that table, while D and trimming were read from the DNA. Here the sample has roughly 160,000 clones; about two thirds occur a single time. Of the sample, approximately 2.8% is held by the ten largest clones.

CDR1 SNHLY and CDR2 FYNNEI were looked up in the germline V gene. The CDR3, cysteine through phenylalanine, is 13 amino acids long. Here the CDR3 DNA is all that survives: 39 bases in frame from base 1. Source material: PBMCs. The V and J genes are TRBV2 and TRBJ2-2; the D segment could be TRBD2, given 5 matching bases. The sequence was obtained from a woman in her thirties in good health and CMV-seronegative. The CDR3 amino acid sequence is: CASSESYTGKLFF. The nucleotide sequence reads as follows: TGTGCCAGCAGTGAAAGTTACACCGGGAAGCTGTTTTTT.